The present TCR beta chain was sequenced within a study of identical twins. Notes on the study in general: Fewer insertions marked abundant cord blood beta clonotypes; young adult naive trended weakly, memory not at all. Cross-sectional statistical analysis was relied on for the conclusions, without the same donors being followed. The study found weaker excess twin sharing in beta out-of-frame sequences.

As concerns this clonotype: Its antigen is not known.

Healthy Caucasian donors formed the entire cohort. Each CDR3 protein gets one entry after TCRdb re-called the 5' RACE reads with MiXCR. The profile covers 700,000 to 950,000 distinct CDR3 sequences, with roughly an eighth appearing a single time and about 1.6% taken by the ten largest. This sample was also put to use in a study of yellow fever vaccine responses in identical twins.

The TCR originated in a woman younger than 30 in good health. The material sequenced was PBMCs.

CDR3 in DNA: TGTGCCAGCAGCCAAGGACAGGGGAGAGATGGCTACACCTTC. Translation: CASSQGQGRDGYTF. The chain combines TRBV3-1 with TRBJ1-2, with 8 nucleotides matching TRBD1. Trimming took 1 base from V and 6 from J; bases not matched to a gene: 4. CDR3 size: 14 residues. Germline assignment: CDR1 LGHDT and CDR2 YNNKEL (reference sequence).